These 11 T cell receptor beta chains share one sample of origin, sequenced in a study of shared clonotypes between healthy human individuals. Assay: immunoSEQ multiplex PCR; the TCRdb copy retains only in-frame clones and omits some. The sample gives about 2.4 million clones, 93% of which show up once; about 0.38% is in the top ten. The sequenced sample consisted of naive CD4+ T cells from PBMCs. The subset denotes: CD45RA+ positively selected. These receptors originate from a man aged 18 to 30 in good health. Some clones in this sample may be carry-over from other donors' samples.

The genes are TRBV29-1 and TRBJ2-6; unclear D gene. Germline CDR1 reads SQVTM; CDR2 reads ANQGSEA. Trimming pared 7 bases from V and 0 bases from J, leaving 7 bases between. This CDR3 comprises 13 residues. The CDR3 here is CSGRDSGANVLTF. Written as DNA, the CDR3 is TGCAGCGGACGCGACTCTGGGGCCAACGTCCTGACTTTC.

The chain links TRBV7-2 to TRBJ2-7, with 7 bases fitting TRBD2. In germline, CDR1 is SGHTA, CDR2 FQGNSA. Losses at the gene ends were 5 bases for V and 0 bases for J; bases not matched to a gene: 10. The CDR3 consists of 16 residues. Written as DNA, the CDR3 is TGTGCCAGCAGCGGCTCTTTCGGCGGGAGCTCCTACGAGCAGTACTTC. Protein sequence: CASSGSFGGSSYEQYF. Variable domain in full (rest from reference TRBV7-2 and TRBJ2-7): GAGVSQSPSNKVTEKGKDVELRCDPISGHTALYWYRQSLGQGLEFLIYFQGNSAPDKSGLPSDRFSAERTGGSVSTLTIQRTQQEDSAVYLCASSGSFGGSSYEQYFGPGTRLTVT.

The rearrangement uses TRBV28 and TRBJ2-5; perhaps D is TRBD1 or TRBD2 (5 bases each). The V end lost 5 bases, the J end lost 5 bases, and 15 bases lay between the germline ends. Germline CDR1 is MDHEN and CDR2 is SYDVKM. CDR3 size: 14 residues. The CDR3, as DNA: TGTGCCAGCAGTCCGGGGACCGGGGCGGAGACCCAGTACTTC. This translates into CASSPGTGAETQYF.

The chain uses TRBV2 and TRBJ1-2, with unresolved D. Germline CDR1 reads SNHLY; CDR2 reads FYNNEI. The CDR3 is 15 residues long. V lost 10 bases and J 3 bases, leaving 21 bases between the germline ends. The CDR3 DNA follows: TGTGCCAACTCCCCTATGATAGCTTTTTACTATGGCTACACCTTC. It translates to CANSPMIAFYYGYTF.

The chain links TRBV7-9 to TRBJ1-1; 12 bases are shared with TRBD1. Germline V CDR1 and CDR2: SEHNR, FQNEAQ (reference sequence). V shed 5 bases and J 1 base; nucleotides not matched to a gene: 5. The CDR3 is made up of 16 amino acids. CDR3 DNA sequence: TGTGCCAGCAGCCCGGGACAGGGGGCGCAGAACACTGAAGCTTTCTTT. This encodes CASSPGQGAQNTEAFF.

The V call is TRBV11-2, the J call TRBJ1-2; TRBD1 matches at 7 bases. The junction had 14 bases not matched to a gene; V was cut back by 4 bases and J by 6 bases. This CDR3 region has 16 residues. Germline CDR1 and CDR2: SGHAT and FQNNGV. The chain's CDR3 is CASSSIRITGADGYTF. CDR3 DNA: TGTGCCAGCAGCTCCATTCGGATAACAGGGGCGGATGGCTACACCTTC.

V usage is TRBV15 and J usage is TRBJ1-5, with D unclear. The CDR3 loop spans 16 amino acids. Germline V CDR1 and CDR2: LNHNV, YYDKDF (reference sequence). The V gene lost 4 bases and the J gene lost 3 bases, with 16 bases spanning the gap. The CDR3 coding sequence is TGTGCCACCAGCACTCGGTCCACCGCCCTCAATCAGCCCCAGCATTTT. As protein: CATSTRSTALNQPQHF.

The chain is built from TRBV28 and TRBJ2-1; 8 bases map to TRBD2. CDR1 is MDHEN and CDR2 is SYDVKM in the germline V gene. The CDR3 extends over 17 amino acids. The V segment lost 7 bases and the J segment 3 bases; nucleotides outside the gene matches: 14. The CDR3 is CASTHGGAGADYNEQFF. The CDR3 coding sequence is TGTGCCAGCACACACGGGGGGGCGGGAGCAGACTACAATGAGCAGTTCTTC.

This clone was observed a handful of times. This sample includes further DNA sequences coding for the same CDR3. The chain carries TRBV20-1 and TRBJ1-1; D not resolved. This CDR3 region has 11 residues. Germline-derived CDR1 and CDR2 are DFQATT and SNEGSKA (reference sequence). V shed 6 bases and J shed 1 base, with 6 bases lying between them. CDR3 in amino acids: CSARGNTEAFF. CDR3 DNA sequence: TGCAGTGCACGGGGGAACACTGAAGCTTTCTTT.

The chain has TRBV27 and TRBJ1-4; 12 nucleotides align to TRBD1. The CDR3 is 18 amino acids. Germline CDR1 MNHEY, CDR2 SMNVEV (reference sequence). Trimming took 6 bases from V and 8 from J; bases not matched to a gene: 16. The CDR3 coding sequence is TGTGCCAGCAGGAGGGTGTTGGGACAGGGGGCTTTTCGGGAAAAACTGTTTTTT. This gives the protein CASRRVLGQGAFREKLFF.

The rearrangement uses TRBV10-3 and TRBJ2-5, with 11 bases aligning to TRBD2. CDR3 length: 15 amino acids. The ends lost 3 bases at V and 7 bases at J; junction bases unmatched: 7. From germline, CDR1 is ENHRY and CDR2 SYGVKD. CDR3 coding DNA: TGTGCCATCAGTGATATAGCGGGAGGGGTGGGGACCCAGTACTTC. As protein: CAISDIAGGVGTQYF.